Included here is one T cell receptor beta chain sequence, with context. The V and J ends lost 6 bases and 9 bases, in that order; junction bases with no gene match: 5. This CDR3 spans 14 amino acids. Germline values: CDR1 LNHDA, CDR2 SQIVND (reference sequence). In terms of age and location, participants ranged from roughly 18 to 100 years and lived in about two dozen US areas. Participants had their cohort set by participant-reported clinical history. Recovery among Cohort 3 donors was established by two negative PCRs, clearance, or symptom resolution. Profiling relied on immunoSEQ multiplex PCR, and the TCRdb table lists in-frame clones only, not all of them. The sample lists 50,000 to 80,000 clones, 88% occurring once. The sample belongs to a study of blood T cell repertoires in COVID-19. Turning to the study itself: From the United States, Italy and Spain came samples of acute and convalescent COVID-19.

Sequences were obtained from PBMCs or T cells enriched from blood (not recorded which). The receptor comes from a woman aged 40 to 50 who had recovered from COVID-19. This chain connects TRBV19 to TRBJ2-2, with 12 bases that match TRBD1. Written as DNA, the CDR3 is TGTGCCAGTAGCTTCGGGACAGGGGGCCGGGAGCTGTTTTTT. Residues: CASSFGTGGRELFF. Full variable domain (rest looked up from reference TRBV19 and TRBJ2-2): DGGITQSPKYLFRKEGQNVTLSCEQNLNHDAMYWYRQDPGQGLRLIYYSQIVNDFQKGDIAEGYSVSREKKESFPLTVTSAQKNPTAFYLCASSFGTGGRELFFGEGSRLTVL.